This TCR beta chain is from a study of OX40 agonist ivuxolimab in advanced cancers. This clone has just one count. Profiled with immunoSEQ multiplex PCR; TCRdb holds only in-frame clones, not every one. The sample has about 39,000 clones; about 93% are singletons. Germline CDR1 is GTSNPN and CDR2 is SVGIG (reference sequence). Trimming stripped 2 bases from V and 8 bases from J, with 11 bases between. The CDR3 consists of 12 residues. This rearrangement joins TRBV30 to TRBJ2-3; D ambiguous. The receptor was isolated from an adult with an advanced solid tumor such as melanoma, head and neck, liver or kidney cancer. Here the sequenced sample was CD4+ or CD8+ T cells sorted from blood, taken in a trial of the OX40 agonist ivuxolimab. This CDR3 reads CAWSPQARTQYF. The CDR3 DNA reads TGTGCCTGGAGTCCCCAGGCCCGTACGCAGTATTTT.